The 29 T cell receptor beta chains in this list originate from one sample, sequenced in a study of blood T cell repertoires in COVID-19. TCRdb keeps only in-frame clones here, not all; method: immunoSEQ multiplex PCR. The repertoire holds about 310,000 clones, with about 88% as singletons. Sequenced: PBMCs or T cells enriched from blood (not recorded which). These receptors came from a woman between 35 and 50 years old who had recovered from COVID-19.

This chain connects TRBV28 to TRBJ2-7, with 9 nucleotides matching TRBD1. Germline values: CDR1 MDHEN, CDR2 SYDVKM. The ends lost 8 bases at V and 2 bases at J; junction bases unmatched: 4. The CDR3 has 13 amino acids. This chain's CDR3 is CASQGQGPYEQYF. The CDR3 bases are TGTGCCAGCCAGGGACAGGGACCCTACGAGCAGTACTTC.

This chain uses TRBV29-1 with TRBJ1-4; TRBD1 aligns across 9 bases. There are 14 residues in the CDR3. Trimming at V came to 4 bases and at J to 8 bases, leaving 8 bases not matched to a gene. Germline CDR1 is SQVTM and CDR2 is ANQGSEA. CDR3: CSVATGGVGEKLFF. As DNA, the CDR3 is TGCAGCGTTGCTACAGGGGGCGTAGGAGAAAAACTGTTTTTT.

V gene TRBV19 combines with J gene TRBJ2-7; 7 positions agree with TRBD1. The CDR3 is 13 residues long. Trimming took 6 bases from V and 6 from J; bases not matched to a gene: 8. Per germline, CDR1 LNHDA and CDR2 SQIVND (reference sequence). CDR3 amino acids: CASRQDRYGEQYF. As DNA, the CDR3 is TGTGCCAGTAGACAGGACAGGTATGGCGAGCAGTACTTC.

The J gene is TRBJ1-5, the V gene TRBV7-9; D perhaps matches TRBD1 (5 bases). Trimming pared 6 bases from V and 3 bases from J, leaving 18 bases between. The CDR3 runs to 16 residues. Looked up from germline, CDR1 is SEHNR and CDR2 is FQNEAQ (reference sequence). The CDR3 here is CASSLSGAGPNQPQHF. As DNA, the CDR3 is TGTGCCAGCAGTTTGAGCGGGGCAGGACCCAATCAGCCCCAGCATTTT.

The J gene is TRBJ2-1, the V gene TRBV5-1; D is perhaps TRBD1 (5 bases). The CDR3 totals 12 residues. Trimming stripped 4 bases from V and 5 bases from J, with 7 bases between. CDR1 SGHRS and CDR2 YFSETQ come from the germline V gene. CDR3 in amino acids: CASSETDNEQFF. In DNA form, the CDR3 reads TGCGCCAGCAGCGAGACAGACAATGAGCAGTTCTTC.

This chain joins TRBV5-4 and TRBJ1-2, with a tentative D call TRBD1 (5 bases). CDR3 size: 13 residues. V lost 0 bases to trimming and J lost 9 bases, with 12 bases between them. Germline V gene data show CDR1 as SGHNT and CDR2 as YYREEE (reference sequence). The DNA for the CDR3 is TGTGCCAGCAGCTTGGATGGGGCCAGTCGCTACACCTTC. Its translation is CASSLDGASRYTF.

With respect to this clone: At one end the junction does not follow the germline gene, possibly because of a read error. The V and J genes are TRBV18 and TRBJ2-1; 8 bases align to TRBD2. Germline loops: CDR1 KGHSH, CDR2 LQKENI. The CDR3 is 13 residues long. The CDR3 DNA reads as TGTGCCAGCTCACCACAAACTAGCGGAGCCCCGGTCTTC. Translating gives CASSPQTSGAPVF.

This chain links TRBV7-2 with TRBJ1-4; TRBD1 might be the D (5 bases). The CDR3 has 15 residues. V was cut by 5 bases and J by 4 bases, with 14 bases left in between. Germline V lookup: CDR1 SGHTA, CDR2 FQGNSA. The CDR3: CASSPKGWGNEKLFF. CDR3 bases: TGTGCCAGCAGCCCCAAGGGGTGGGGTAATGAAAAACTGTTTTTT.

The gene calls are TRBV5-1 and TRBJ2-1; 12 bases map to TRBD2. The CDR3 totals 16 residues. CDR1 is SGHRS and CDR2 is YFSETQ in the germline V gene. Trimming cost V 4 bases and J 2 bases; bases outside gene matches: 4. Here the CDR3 DNA reads TGCGCCAGCAGCGAAGGGACTAGCGGGCCCTACAATGAGCAGTTCTTC. It yields the protein CASSEGTSGPYNEQFF.

The chain carries TRBV19 and TRBJ2-1; 7 positions match TRBD2. Germline CDR1 is LNHDA and CDR2 is SQIVND (reference sequence). The CDR3 consists of 16 residues. Unmatched junction bases numbered 4, after V lost 2 bases and J lost 0 bases. The CDR3 nucleotides are TGTGCCAGTAGTATAAAGGGAGGGAGCTCCTACAATGAGCAGTTCTTC. It specifies CASSIKGGSSYNEQFF. The variable domain in full, completed from reference TRBV19 and TRBJ2-1, reads DGGITQSPKYLFRKEGQNVTLSCEQNLNHDAMYWYRQDPGQGLRLIYYSQIVNDFQKGDIAEGYSVSREKKESFPLTVTSAQKNPTAFYLCASSIKGGSSYNEQFFGPGTRLTVL.

The chain joins TRBV23-1 to TRBJ1-6; TRBD1 matches 9 bases. Being an ORF, TRBV23-1 has a function that is uncertain. With V trimmed by 4 bases and J by 10 bases, 8 bases remained unmatched. The CDR3 covers 15 residues. CDR3 DNA: TGCGCCAGCAGTCGGGACAGGGAAACTTACTCACCCCTCCACTTT. Its protein product is CASSRDRETYSPLHF.

Only one count was recorded for this clone. CDR3 sequence reads: CASSLRLGGQYF. The DNA for the CDR3 is TGTGCCAGCAGCTTAAGGCTCGGCGGGCAGTACTTC. This rearrangement joins TRBV7-2 to TRBJ2-7; the D is unclear. CDR3 length: 12 amino acids. The V end lost 2 bases, the J end lost 9 bases, and 11 bases lay between the germline ends. Germline loops: CDR1 SGHTA, CDR2 FQGNSA.

V gene TRBV30 combines with J gene TRBJ1-3; 7 bases line up with TRBD1. V trimming: 3 bases; J trimming: 5 bases; junction bases outside the gene matches: 10. CDR1 is GTSNPN and CDR2 is SVGIG in the germline V gene (reference sequence). This CDR3 is built from 15 residues. CDR3: CAWSFATGLRNTIYF. CDR3 DNA sequence: TGTGCCTGGAGCTTCGCGACAGGGCTCAGAAACACCATATATTTT. The whole variable domain, remainder taken from reference TRBV30 and TRBJ1-3, is SQTIHQWPATLVQPVGSPLSLECTVEGTSNPNLYWYRQAAGRGLQLLFYSVGIGQISSEVPQNLSASRPQDRQFILSSKKLLLSDSGFYLCAWSFATGLRNTIYFGEGSWLTVV.

This clone has just one count. The J gene is TRBJ1-1, the V gene TRBV12-3 or TRBV12-4, with a tentative D call TRBD1 (6 bases). This CDR3 is built from 13 residues. Trimming left V 5 bases short and J 10 bases short, with 17 bases between. For the CDR3, the DNA is TGTGCCAGCAGTCATACAGGGTTGTTGAGAGCTTTCTTT. This encodes CASSHTGLLRAFF.

The rearrangement joins TRBV11-2 to TRBJ1-6, with 9 bases aligning to TRBD1. The junction had 6 bases not matched to a gene; V was cut back by 1 base and J by 8 bases. This CDR3 region has 16 residues. Looked up from germline, CDR1 is SGHAT and CDR2 is FQNNGV. CDR3 sequence reads: CASSLGYRGLDSPLHF. The CDR3 nucleotides are TGTGCCAGCAGCTTAGGCTACAGGGGGCTAGATTCACCCCTCCACTTT.

Comment on this clone: The sample has other DNA sequences that encode this CDR3 too. The V call is TRBV5-1, the J call TRBJ1-1, with D hard to call. Germline assignment: CDR1 SGHRS and CDR2 YFSETQ. Trimming removed 4 bases at V and 5 bases at J, with 9 bases between. The CDR3 is 12 amino acids. CDR3 amino acids: CASSVGETEAFF. CDR3 DNA: TGCGCCAGCAGCGTTGGGGAGACTGAAGCTTTCTTT.

J is TRBJ2-1 and V is TRBV27; 9 bases line up with TRBD2. Germline loops: CDR1 MNHEY, CDR2 SMNVEV (reference sequence). The V and J ends lost 1 base and 7 bases, in that order; junction bases with no gene match: 14. The CDR3 consists of 18 residues. The DNA for the CDR3 is TGTGCCAGCAGTTTATTGGGGGCGGGGGGGCCCTTGGGTAATGAGCAGTTCTTC. Translating gives CASSLLGAGGPLGNEQFF.

V usage is TRBV7-2 and J usage is TRBJ2-2; D is uncertain. The CDR3 sequence is 15 residues long. CDR1 and CDR2 (germline): SGHTA, FQGNSA. The V end lost 5 bases, the J end lost 5 bases, and 15 bases lay between the germline ends. The CDR3 coding sequence is TGTGCCAGCAGCCCGATGATGGTCCGGACCGGGGAGCTGTTTTTT. Translated, it gives CASSPMMVRTGELFF.

The V call is TRBV19, the J call TRBJ2-7, with 7 nucleotides matching TRBD1. The CDR3 has 14 residues. Losses at the gene ends were 5 bases for V and 1 base for J; bases not matched to a gene: 5. Germline V lookup: CDR1 LNHDA, CDR2 SQIVND (reference sequence). The CDR3, as DNA: TGTGCCAGTAGTGGGACAGTGGAATCCTACGAGCAGTACTTC. Amino acids: CASSGTVESYEQYF.

This clone has only one observation. CDR3 bases: TGTGCCAGCAGTTTAACCGGGGGGCACTACGAGCAGTACTTC. Translated, it gives CASSLTGGHYEQYF. The V call is TRBV27, the J call TRBJ2-7, with TRBD2 as a possible D gene (7 bases). The ends were cut back, 2 bases at V and 3 bases at J, with 11 bases in the middle. Germline CDR1 and CDR2: MNHEY and SMNVEV (reference sequence). This CDR3 contains 14 residues.

Only one count was recorded for this clone. CDR3 region: CASSGDREDTQYF. CDR3 coding DNA: TGTGCCAGTAGTGGAGACAGGGAGGATACGCAGTATTTT. V usage is TRBV19 and J usage is TRBJ2-3, with 7 positions matching TRBD1. This CDR3 has 13 amino acids. Per germline, CDR1 LNHDA and CDR2 SQIVND (reference sequence). V dropped 5 bases and J dropped 6; count of bases not matched to a gene: 5.

The V call is TRBV24-1, the J call TRBJ1-2, with D possibly TRBD1 on 6 matching bases. CDR1 and CDR2 (germline): KGHDR, SFDVKD. The V gene lost 2 bases and the J gene lost 6 bases, with 15 bases spanning the gap. The CDR3 totals 15 residues. CDR3 residues: CATSDSTQGLDGYTF. In DNA, the CDR3 is TGTGCCACCAGTGATTCAACACAGGGTTTGGATGGCTACACCTTC.

This clone was seen a single time. The chain uses TRBV11-2 and TRBJ1-6; D remains ambiguous. Germline V gives CDR1 SGHAT, CDR2 FQNNGV. The CDR3 totals 15 residues. Trimming removed 3 bases from V and 9 bases from J, with 15 bases in between. In DNA form, the CDR3 reads TGTGCCAGCAGCTTGGAGGGTCGAAGTATTTCACCCCTCCACTTT. Its protein is CASSLEGRSISPLHF.

The rearrangement links TRBV5-1 to TRBJ2-7, with D possibly TRBD2 on 5 matching bases. Germline CDR1 reads SGHRS; CDR2 reads YFSETQ. This CDR3 comprises 12 residues. The V end was cut by 7 bases, the J end by 2 bases, with 10 bases between. The CDR3 DNA reads TGCGCCAGCTCCCGGGGTCCCTACGAGCAGTACTTC. Residues: CASSRGPYEQYF.

The chain employs TRBV7-9 and TRBJ1-1; D perhaps matches TRBD1 (6 bases). Germline assignment: CDR1 SEHNR and CDR2 FQNEAQ (reference sequence). V lost 5 bases and J lost 0, with 19 bases in between. CDR3 length equals 17 residues. The CDR3, as DNA: TGTGCCAGCAGCGCCAGACAGGCGGGCTACATGAACACTGAAGCTTTCTTT. This codes for CASSARQAGYMNTEAFF.

V usage is TRBV29-1 and J usage is TRBJ2-7; 10 nucleotides agree with TRBD1. The CDR3 has 14 amino acids. Trimming cost V 2 bases and J 3 bases; bases outside gene matches: 4. Germline lookup yields CDR1 SQVTM and CDR2 ANQGSEA. The CDR3 spells CSVETGTGDYEQYF. CDR3 coding DNA: TGCAGCGTTGAAACCGGGACAGGGGACTACGAGCAGTACTTC.

The CDR3 here is CASRGQGPFSPLHF. CDR3 coding DNA: TGTGCCAGCAGGGGACAGGGACCTTTTTCACCCCTCCACTTT. The V gene is TRBV2, the J gene TRBJ1-6; TRBD1 aligns across 9 bases. CDR1 and CDR2 from the germline V gene are SNHLY and FYNNEI. The J segment lost 9 bases and the V segment lost 6 bases, leaving 6 bases of the junction unmatched. The CDR3 runs to 14 residues.

The chain carries TRBV10-1 and TRBJ2-1; D is perhaps TRBD1 (5 bases). Trimming removed 2 bases at V and 6 bases at J, with 8 bases between. The CDR3 is 13 amino acids. Germline V gene sequence: CDR1 WNHNN, CDR2 SYGVQD (reference sequence). The chain's CDR3 is CASSETGINEQFF. In nucleotides, the CDR3 is TGCGCCAGCAGTGAGACAGGAATCAATGAGCAGTTCTTC.

J is TRBJ2-5 and V is TRBV9; D gene uncertain. V was pared by 0 bases and J by 3 bases, with 15 bases between. The CDR3 spans 16 residues. The germline gives CDR1 SGDLS, CDR2 YYNGEE. The DNA of the CDR3 is TGTGCCAGCAGCGTAGGTGCAGGAAACATGGAAGAGACCCAGTACTTC. This encodes CASSVGAGNMEETQYF. The whole variable domain, filled in from reference TRBV9 and TRBJ2-5, reads DSGVTQTPKHLITATGQRVTLRCSPRSGDLSVYWYQQSLDQGLQFLIQYYNGEERAKGNILERFSAQQFPDLHSELNLSSLELGDSALYFCASSVGAGNMEETQYFGPGTRLLVL.